In this sample, the clone carrying this T cell receptor beta chain turned up many times. Time point defined: newly diagnosed GD, antithyroid drugs for less than 3 months. PBMC RNA was the source of the TCR library. Trimming removed 6 bases at V and 3 bases at J, with 18 bases between. CDR3 length: 15 residues. Combining iRepertoire HTBI primers with Arm-PCR of CDR3 regions, the authors built TCR beta libraries. TCRdb passed the multiplex PCR reads through MiXCR, listing each CDR3 protein once. The repertoire holds 450,000 to 650,000 distinct CDR3 sequences, with more than 15% as singletons. The sample belongs to a study of regulatory T cells in long-lasting Graves disease. This sample was shared with a second study, whose subject was T cells in Graves' hyperthyroidism and ophthalmopathy.

The rearrangement uses TRBV12-3 or TRBV12-4 and TRBJ2-7; D is tentatively TRBD1 or TRBD2 (6 bases each). This clonotype was sampled from a woman aged 35 to 60 with Graves disease. The sequencing here drew on peripheral blood mononuclear cells (PBMCs), taken at new diagnosis, from a patient treated with antithyroid drugs. CDR3 residues: CASRQGGQGIYEQYF. CDR3 bases: TGTGCCAGCAGGCAAGGGGGGCAGGGAATCTACGAGCAGTACTTC.